This T cell receptor beta chain was sequenced in a study of blood T cell repertoires in COVID-19. Study as a whole: The analysed material was cDNA or gDNA that came from T cells, B-cell-depleted T cells, or PBMCs.

Trimming cost V 6 bases and J 5 bases; bases outside gene matches: 3. The CDR3 is 12 amino acids. Germline V gene lookup returns CDR1 MDHEN and CDR2 SYDVKM. In the authors' workflow: Researchers report that nucleated cell counts were estimated from reference gene primer amplification. The repertoire was sequenced with immunoSEQ multiplex PCR; TCRdb's copy has only in-frame clones and lacks some. Clonal size and the V and J genes are those of that table, whereas D and trimming came from the DNA. The sample shows fewer than 80,000 clones, roughly 75% of them seen only once. Material: peripheral blood. This receptor was identified in a human donor in a cohort sampled during active COVID-19. The J gene is TRBJ2-7, the V gene TRBV28; TRBD1 matches at 8 bases. The CDR3 DNA is TGTGCCAGCAGCTCGGACAGGGACGAGCAGTACTTC. This encodes CASSSDRDEQYF.